This T cell receptor (beta chain) was identified during a study of blood T cell repertoires in COVID-19. Germline V gives CDR1 SGHRS, CDR2 YFSETQ. The V end was cut by 4 bases, the J end by 7 bases, with 25 bases between. CDR3 length: 17 residues. Measured with immunoSEQ multiplex PCR; TCRdb has only the in-frame clones, and not every one. Altogether around 100,000 clones are present, just over 90% being singletons, with the ten largest covering 5% to 6%. The chain uses TRBV5-1 and TRBJ2-3; maybe TRBD1 (5 bases). Input material: peripheral blood. The TCR was taken from a man aged 50 to 60 with acute or convalescent COVID-19. The CDR3 here is CASSLLSRQLSGHTQYF. Here the CDR3 DNA reads TGCGCCAGCAGCCTGTTATCCAGACAGCTCTCCGGACATACGCAGTATTTT.